This T cell receptor (beta chain) emerged from a study of T cell responses to AZD1222 COVID-19 vaccine. Here immunoSEQ multiplex PCR was the method, and the copy in TCRdb shows in-frame clones only, minus some. The table includes about 110,000 clones, 85% to 90% detected once. Comments on this clone: Antigen unknown.

Points from the study as a whole: The number of AZD1222 recipients seropositive at baseline was only five to seven. Most donors were white British, females outnumbered males, and clonal diversity was possibly underestimated.

Germline CDR1 is MDHEN and CDR2 is SYDVKM. V was clipped by 7 bases and J by 3 bases; unmatched bases: 5. CDR3 length: 15 amino acids. This TCR came from an adult in good health. The sample in question was peripheral blood, obtained on day 0 of AZD1222 vaccination. This chain connects TRBV28 to TRBJ2-1, with TRBD1 identical over 11 bases. CDR3 residues: CASKTGTGGYNEQFF. The CDR3 DNA sequence: TGTGCCAGCAAGACCGGGACAGGGGGCTACAATGAGCAGTTCTTC.